Here is one TCR beta chain with its context. The antigen is not known. Germline assignment: CDR1 SGHDT and CDR2 YYEEEE. V lost 0 bases and J lost 8; bases outside the gene matches: 14. The CDR3 covers 17 residues. The source of the sample is a study of identical twins. One entry per CDR3 protein results from TCRdb running MiXCR on the 5' RACE reads. The sample has around 1.7 million distinct CDR3 sequences; roughly a third are singletons. Whole-study findings and limits: Where out-of-frame alpha sequences were twin-shared, they showed excess low generation probability.

This sequence was found in a newborn girl in good health. The chain is built from TRBV5-6 and TRBJ2-1; 7 bases align to TRBD2. Sequenced sample: cord blood. The CDR3 here is CASSLAGGTTPIDEQFF. As DNA, the CDR3 is TGTGCCAGCAGCTTGGCTGGTGGGACTACCCCCATAGATGAGCAGTTCTTC.